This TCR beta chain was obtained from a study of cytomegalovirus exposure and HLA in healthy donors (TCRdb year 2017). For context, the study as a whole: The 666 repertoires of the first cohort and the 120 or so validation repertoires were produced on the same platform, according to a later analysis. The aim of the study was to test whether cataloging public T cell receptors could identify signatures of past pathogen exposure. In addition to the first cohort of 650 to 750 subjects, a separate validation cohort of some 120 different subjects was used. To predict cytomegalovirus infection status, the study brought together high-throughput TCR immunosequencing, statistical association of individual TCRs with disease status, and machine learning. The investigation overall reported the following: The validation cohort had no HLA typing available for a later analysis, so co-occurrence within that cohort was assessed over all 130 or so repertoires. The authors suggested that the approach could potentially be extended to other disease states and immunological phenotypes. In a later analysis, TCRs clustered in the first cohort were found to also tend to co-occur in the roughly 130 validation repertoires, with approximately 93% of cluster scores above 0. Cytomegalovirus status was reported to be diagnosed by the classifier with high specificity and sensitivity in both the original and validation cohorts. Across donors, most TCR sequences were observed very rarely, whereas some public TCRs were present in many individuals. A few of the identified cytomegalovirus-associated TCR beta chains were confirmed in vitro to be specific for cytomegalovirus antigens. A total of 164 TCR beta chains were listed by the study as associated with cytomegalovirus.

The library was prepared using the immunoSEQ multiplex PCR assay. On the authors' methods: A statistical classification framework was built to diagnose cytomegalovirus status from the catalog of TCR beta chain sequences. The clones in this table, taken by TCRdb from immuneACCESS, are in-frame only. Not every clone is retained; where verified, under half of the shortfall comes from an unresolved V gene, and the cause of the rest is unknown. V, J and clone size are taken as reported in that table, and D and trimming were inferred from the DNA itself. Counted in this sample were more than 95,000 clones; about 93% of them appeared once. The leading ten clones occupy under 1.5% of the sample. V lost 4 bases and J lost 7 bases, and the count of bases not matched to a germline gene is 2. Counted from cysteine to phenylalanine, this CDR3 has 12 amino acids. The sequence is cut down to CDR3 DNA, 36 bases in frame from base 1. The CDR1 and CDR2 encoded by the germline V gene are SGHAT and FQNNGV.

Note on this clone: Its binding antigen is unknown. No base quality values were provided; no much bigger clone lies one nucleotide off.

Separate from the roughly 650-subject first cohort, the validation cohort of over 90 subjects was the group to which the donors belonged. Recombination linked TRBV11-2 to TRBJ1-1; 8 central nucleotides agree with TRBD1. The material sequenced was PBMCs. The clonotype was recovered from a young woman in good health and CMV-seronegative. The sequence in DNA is TGTGCCAGCAGCTCGGGACAGGATGAAGCTTTCTTT. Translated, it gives CASSSGQDEAFF. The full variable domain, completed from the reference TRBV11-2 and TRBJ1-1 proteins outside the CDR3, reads EAGVAQSPRYKIIEKRQSVAFWCNPISGHATLYWYQQILGQGPKLLIQFQNNGVVDDSQLPKDRFSAERLKGVDSTLKIQPAKLEDSAVYLCASSSGQDEAFFGQGTRLTVV.